This entry is about one TCR beta chain. Its antigen remains unknown. This sample is part of a study of shared clonotypes between healthy human individuals. The test was conducted at deep level. The protocol was immunoSEQ multiplex PCR, while the TCRdb copy is restricted to in-frame clones and leaves out a portion. The table records 2.3 million or so clones, over 90% of them present only once. Study conclusions and caveats: Genetic and exposure-history diversity was limited by the few donors. Larger estimated richness was generally seen in naive subsets than in memory subsets. Clonotype sharing among donors likely depends on sequencing depth.

The CDR3 runs 14 residues. Trimming took 2 bases from V and 16 from J; bases not matched to a gene: 10. Germline lookup yields CDR1 SGHRS and CDR2 YFSETQ. The sequence was collected from a man aged 18 to 30 in good health. Some clones in this sample may be carry-over from other donors' samples. Sequences were obtained from naive CD4+ T cells from PBMCs. The subset denotes: CD45RA+ positively selected. The V gene is TRBV5-1, the J gene TRBJ2-1; 12 nucleotides line up with TRBD2. The CDR3 bases are TGCGCCAGCAGCTTCGAAGCTAGCGGGAGGGGCCTATTCTTC. It translates to CASSFEASGRGLFF.